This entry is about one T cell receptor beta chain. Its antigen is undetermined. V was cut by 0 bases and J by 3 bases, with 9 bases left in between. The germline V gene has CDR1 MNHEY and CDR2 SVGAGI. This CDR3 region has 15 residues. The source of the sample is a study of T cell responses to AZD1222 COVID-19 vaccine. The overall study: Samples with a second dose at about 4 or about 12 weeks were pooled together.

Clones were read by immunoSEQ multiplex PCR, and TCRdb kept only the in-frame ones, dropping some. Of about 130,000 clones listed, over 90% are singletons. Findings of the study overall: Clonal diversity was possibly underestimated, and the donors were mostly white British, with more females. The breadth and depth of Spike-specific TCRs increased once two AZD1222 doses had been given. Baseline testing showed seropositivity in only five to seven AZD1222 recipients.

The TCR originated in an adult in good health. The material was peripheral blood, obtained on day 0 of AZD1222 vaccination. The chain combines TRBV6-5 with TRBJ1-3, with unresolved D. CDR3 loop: CASSYSAGFGNTIYF. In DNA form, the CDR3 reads TGTGCCAGCAGTTACTCGGCGGGATTTGGAAACACCATATATTTT.